One and the same sample provided the 30 T cell receptor beta chains below, sequenced in a study of blood T cell repertoires in COVID-19. Only in-frame clones appear in the TCRdb table, and some are missing; sequencing was by immunoSEQ multiplex PCR. This sample has approximately 170,000 clones, with less than 90% found just once. The sequenced sample consisted of peripheral blood. The receptors were sampled from a woman in her seventies with COVID-19, enrolled during active disease.

This clone came up once. The chain joins TRBV7-9 to TRBJ1-4, with D maybe TRBD1 (5 bases). Trimming pared 2 bases from V and 8 bases from J, leaving 9 bases between. Germline V gene lookup returns CDR1 SEHNR and CDR2 FQNEAQ (reference sequence). The CDR3 is made up of 13 amino acids. This CDR3 reads CASSLRQQEKLFF. In DNA form, the CDR3 reads TGTGCCAGCAGCTTACGACAGCAGGAAAAACTGTTTTTT.

This clone turned up a few times. The chain employs TRBV27 and TRBJ2-3, with 8 bases matching TRBD2. This CDR3 contains 16 residues. With V trimmed by 5 bases and J by 2 bases, 9 bases remained unmatched. Looked up from germline, CDR1 is MNHEY and CDR2 is SMNVEV (reference sequence). CDR3 coding DNA: TGTGCCAGCAGTCCGAAAGCGGGAGTACCCACAGATACGCAGTATTTT. As protein: CASSPKAGVPTDTQYF.

The V and J genes are TRBV28 and TRBJ1-1; tentatively, D is TRBD1 (5 bases). V was shortened by 6 bases and J by 3 bases, with 11 bases between the two germline ends. This CDR3 has 13 amino acids. Germline lookup yields CDR1 MDHEN and CDR2 SYDVKM. The CDR3 nucleotides are TGTGCCAGCAGGGGGCGGCTCTACACTGAAGCTTTCTTT. Translating it yields CASRGRLYTEAFF.

V usage is TRBV9 and J usage is TRBJ2-7; D is possibly TRBD1 (5 bases). Trimming took 0 bases from V and 7 from J, leaving 11 bases between them. Germline V gene sequence: CDR1 SGDLS, CDR2 YYNGEE. The CDR3 length is 13 residues. CDR3 protein: CASSVEGLREQYF. The DNA for the CDR3 is TGTGCCAGCAGCGTAGAGGGGCTCCGAGAGCAGTACTTC.

This clone was detected only once. This chain connects TRBV19 to TRBJ2-1; the match to TRBD2 covers 8 bases. The V and J ends lost 1 base and 1 base, in that order; junction bases with no gene match: 3. CDR1 LNHDA and CDR2 SQIVND come from the germline V gene (reference sequence). This CDR3 has 16 amino acids. CDR3 sequence: CASSIAAGVSYNEQFF. CDR3 bases: TGTGCCAGTAGTATAGCAGCGGGAGTGTCCTACAATGAGCAGTTCTTC.

DNA of the CDR3: TGTGCCTGGAGTTCAGGCAATCAGCCCCAGCATTTT. This encodes CAWSSGNQPQHF. This chain links TRBV30 with TRBJ1-5, with unresolved D. Trimming pared 2 bases from V and 2 bases from J, leaving 4 bases between. The germline gives CDR1 GTSNPN, CDR2 SVGIG (reference sequence). This CDR3 has 12 residues.

The V call is TRBV7-2, the J call TRBJ2-7; TRBD2 matches at 7 bases. CDR3 length equals 15 residues. V lost 4 bases to trimming and J lost 3 bases; unmatched junction nucleotides: 9. CDR1 is SGHTA and CDR2 is FQGNSA in the germline V gene. The CDR3, as DNA: TGTGCCAGCAGCTCGGGCCGCGGGACTATCTACGAGCAGTACTTC. It yields the protein CASSSGRGTIYEQYF. The whole variable domain, remainder taken from reference TRBV7-2 and TRBJ2-7, is GAGVSQSPSNKVTEKGKDVELRCDPISGHTALYWYRQSLGQGLEFLIYFQGNSAPDKSGLPSDRFSAERTGGSVSTLTIQRTQQEDSAVYLCASSSGRGTIYEQYFGPGTRLTVT.

This chain joins TRBV9 and TRBJ2-2; D unclear. The CDR3 spans 15 residues. Germline V lookup: CDR1 SGDLS, CDR2 YYNGEE. Trimming left V 0 bases short and J 4 bases short, with 10 bases between. The CDR3, as DNA: TGTGCCAGCAGCGTAGGGCCAAACCCCACCGGGGAGCTGTTTTTT. Amino acid sequence: CASSVGPNPTGELFF. The full variable domain, rest sourced from reference TRBV9 and TRBJ2-2, is DSGVTQTPKHLITATGQRVTLRCSPRSGDLSVYWYQQSLDQGLQFLIQYYNGEERAKGNILERFSAQQFPDLHSELNLSSLELGDSALYFCASSVGPNPTGELFFGEGSRLTVL.

The genes are TRBV4-3 and TRBJ2-7; D is possibly TRBD1 (5 bases). This CDR3 spans 15 amino acids. Trimming shortened V by 1 base and J by 0 bases, and 10 bases separated the two germline ends. Per the germline V gene, CDR1 is LGHNA and CDR2 is YSLEER. The CDR3 region has the DNA TGCGCCAGCAGCCAAGGGCAGGGCAACTCCTACGAGCAGTACTTC. Translating gives CASSQGQGNSYEQYF.

This sequence joins TRBV7-2 and TRBJ2-3; D not certain. This CDR3 comprises 16 residues. CDR1 and CDR2 (germline): SGHTA, FQGNSA. With 4 bases removed from V and 1 base from J, the gap between germline ends came to 15 bases. The CDR3 sequence: CASSSIDQIRTDTQYF. CDR3 coding DNA: TGTGCCAGCAGCTCCATCGATCAGATCCGCACAGATACGCAGTATTTT. The full variable domain, its missing parts supplied by reference TRBV7-2 and TRBJ2-3, is GAGVSQSPSNKVTEKGKDVELRCDPISGHTALYWYRQSLGQGLEFLIYFQGNSAPDKSGLPSDRFSAERTGGSVSTLTIQRTQQEDSAVYLCASSSIDQIRTDTQYFGPGTRLTVL.

V usage is TRBV24-1 and J usage is TRBJ2-3, with TRBD1 identical over 10 bases. The V gene end was trimmed by 3 bases and the J gene end by 5 bases; junction bases not matched to a gene: 7. Germline CDR1 and CDR2: KGHDR and SFDVKD. There are 16 residues in the CDR3. Here the CDR3 reads CATSDHRQGARDTQYF. Here the CDR3 DNA reads TGTGCCACCAGTGATCACAGACAGGGGGCGAGAGATACGCAGTATTTT.

The chain links TRBV18 to TRBJ2-3; D possibly corresponds to TRBD1 (6 bases). The ends were cut back, 3 bases at V and 4 bases at J, with 14 bases in the middle. The CDR3 totals 15 residues. From germline, CDR1 is KGHSH and CDR2 LQKENI. CDR3 DNA: TGTGCCAGCTCACCGATCAGGGGTATTTCAGATACGCAGTATTTT. Amino acids: CASSPIRGISDTQYF.

This sequence joins TRBV24-1 and TRBJ2-5, with 8 nucleotides matching TRBD1. In germline, CDR1 is KGHDR, CDR2 SFDVKD. Trimming cost V 0 bases and J 5 bases; bases outside gene matches: 10. The CDR3 sequence is 17 residues long. CDR3 loop: CATSDLGGQGAAETQYF. In DNA form, the CDR3 reads TGTGCCACCAGTGATTTGGGGGGGCAGGGGGCGGCGGAGACCCAGTACTTC.

This clone showed up just once. This chain connects TRBV4-3 to TRBJ2-7; no clear D gene. CDR1 LGHNA and CDR2 YSLEER come from the germline V gene. V lost 0 bases and J lost 3, with 9 bases in between. The CDR3 totals 14 residues. This CDR3 is CASSQDLADYEQYF. The CDR3 DNA sequence: TGCGCCAGCAGCCAAGATTTGGCAGACTACGAGCAGTACTTC.

This clone was picked up a small number of times. J is TRBJ2-7 and V is TRBV5-1; 11 nucleotides align to TRBD1. This CDR3 contains 15 residues. The germline CDR1 and CDR2 sequences are SGHRS and YFSETQ. Germline trimming cut 0 bases from V and 6 bases from J; bases unmatched to any gene: 5. This CDR3 reads CASSLALGQGAEQYF. The CDR3 DNA reads as TGCGCCAGCAGCTTGGCCTTAGGACAGGGGGCCGAGCAGTACTTC. Looking up the rest from reference TRBV5-1 and TRBJ2-7 gives the full variable domain: KAGVTQTPRYLIKTRGQQVTLSCSPISGHRSVSWYQQTPGQGLQFLFEYFSETQRNKGNFPGRFSGRQFSNSRSEMNVSTLELGDSALYLCASSLALGQGAEQYFGPGTRLTVT.

This rearrangement joins TRBV27 to TRBJ2-5; 7 bases agree with TRBD1. Germline V CDR1 and CDR2: MNHEY, SMNVEV (reference sequence). The junction had 11 bases not matched to a gene; V was cut back by 5 bases and J by 5 bases. The CDR3 length is 15 residues. CDR3 nucleotide sequence: TGTGCCAGCAGTCTAACAGGGGTTCTAGGGGAGACCCAGTACTTC. The encoded protein is CASSLTGVLGETQYF.

The V call is TRBV25-1, the J call TRBJ1-2; maybe TRBD1 (5 bases). Trimming shortened V by 3 bases and J by 7 bases, and 12 bases separated the two germline ends. CDR3 length equals 13 residues. Germline V gives CDR1 MGHDK, CDR2 SYGVNS. The CDR3 DNA sequence: TGTGCCAGCAGTGAGGCAGGGTCGGCTGGCTACACCTTC. Its protein product is CASSEAGSAGYTF.

The genes are TRBV7-3 and TRBJ2-1; 10 bases are shared with TRBD2. J lost 5 bases, V lost 4 bases, and 2 bases had no gene match. The CDR3 length is 14 residues. CDR1 and CDR2 (germline): SGHTA, FQGTGA. CDR3 bases: TGTGCCAGCAGCTCTGGACTAGCGGACAATGAGCAGTTCTTC. Amino acids: CASSSGLADNEQFF.

The chain has TRBV4-3 and TRBJ2-4; tentative D call: TRBD1 (5 bases). The CDR3 consists of 15 residues. V was cut by 0 bases and J by 5 bases, with 11 bases left in between. Germline values: CDR1 LGHNA, CDR2 YSLEER. The CDR3: CASSQEGARENIQYF. The CDR3 DNA reads TGCGCCAGCAGCCAAGAAGGGGCCAGGGAAAACATTCAGTACTTC.

V and J are TRBV9 and TRBJ1-6; D unclear. CDR3 length: 13 amino acids. Per germline, CDR1 SGDLS and CDR2 YYNGEE. Trimming pared 7 bases from V and 5 bases from J, leaving 10 bases between. The CDR3 sequence is CASGSLDNSPLHF. DNA for the CDR3: TGTGCCAGCGGGAGTCTAGATAATTCACCCCTCCACTTT.

This clone was picked up many times. The V call is TRBV30, the J call TRBJ1-5; a possible D gene is TRBD1 (5 bases). This CDR3 is 14 amino acids long. Between the trimmed V and J ends, which lost 0 bases and 7 bases, there was a span of 13 bases. Germline lookup yields CDR1 GTSNPN and CDR2 SVGIG (reference sequence). The CDR3 loop is CAWSVGRGRQPQHF. For the CDR3, the DNA is TGTGCCTGGAGTGTCGGGAGGGGACGGCAGCCCCAGCATTTT.

This clone appeared a few times. This rearrangement joins TRBV24-1 to TRBJ2-3; D might be TRBD1 (5 bases). Trimming cost V 6 bases and J 8 bases, with 17 bases left between them. There are 14 residues in the CDR3. In germline, CDR1 is KGHDR, CDR2 SFDVKD. The CDR3 DNA sequence: TGTGCCACCAGTAAGTGGGGCAGTGACCCTACGCAGTATTTT. It codes for CATSKWGSDPTQYF.

This clone showed up just once. The CDR3 loop reads CASSYRGTGGPLAKNIQYF. The CDR3, as DNA: TGTGCCAGCAGTTACCGGGGGACAGGGGGACCGCTAGCCAAAAACATTCAGTACTTC. The chain links TRBV6-2 or TRBV6-3 to TRBJ2-4; 11 nucleotides align to TRBD1. The V gene's germline CDR1 is MNHEY and CDR2 SVGEGT. Trimming cost V 2 bases and J 0 bases; bases outside gene matches: 9. The CDR3 runs 19 residues.

The rearrangement uses TRBV29-1 and TRBJ2-1; 7 bases match TRBD1. This CDR3 is 12 amino acids long. CDR1 is SQVTM and CDR2 is ANQGSEA in the germline V gene. V shed 7 bases and J 8 bases; nucleotides not matched to a gene: 8. The CDR3 is CSGSNRGDEQFF. The CDR3 DNA follows: TGCAGCGGCTCCAACAGGGGCGATGAGCAGTTCTTC.

Details on this clone: The sample contains more than one DNA sequence encoding this CDR3. The J gene is TRBJ2-7, the V gene TRBV11-3, with 11 bases lining up with TRBD2. V was pared by 1 base and J by 1 base, with 3 bases of the junction left unmatched. The CDR3 covers 16 residues. Per the germline V gene, CDR1 is SGHNT and CDR2 is YENEEA. CDR3 protein: CASSLGGTSGSYEQYF. The CDR3 coding sequence is TGTGCCAGCAGCTTAGGAGGGACTAGCGGATCCTACGAGCAGTACTTC. The full variable domain, completed using reference TRBV11-3 and TRBJ2-7, is EAGVVQSPRYKIIEKKQPVAFWCNPISGHNTLYWYLQNLGQGPELLIRYENEEAVDDSQLPKDRFSAERLKGVDSTLKIQPAELGDSAVYLCASSLGGTSGSYEQYFGPGTRLTVT.

This sequence joins TRBV5-6 and TRBJ1-1; 8 bases align to TRBD1. V lost 6 bases and J lost 8; bases outside the gene matches: 9. Looked up from germline, CDR1 is SGHDT and CDR2 is YYEEEE. The CDR3 has 13 residues. The CDR3, as DNA: TGTGCCAGCACAAAACAGGGGGTGAAGGAAGCTTTCTTT. Translated, it gives CASTKQGVKEAFF. Drawing the rest from reference TRBV5-6 and TRBJ1-1, the complete variable domain is DAGVTQSPTHLIKTRGQQVTLRCSPKSGHDTVSWYQQALGQGPQFIFQYYEEEERQRGNFPDRFSGHQFPNYSSELNVNALLLGDSALYLCASTKQGVKEAFFGQGTRLTVV.

V and J are TRBV27 and TRBJ1-2, with a weak D call TRBD1 (5 bases). V was cut by 4 bases and J by 8 bases, with 11 bases left in between. This CDR3 is built from 12 residues. The germline V gene encodes CDR1 MNHEY and CDR2 SMNVEV (reference sequence). In DNA form, the CDR3 reads TGTGCCAGCAGTTCGGGACTGCGAGGCTACACCTTC. It is translated as CASSSGLRGYTF.

The chain has TRBV7-8 and TRBJ1-2, with D maybe TRBD1 (6 bases). This CDR3 comprises 15 residues. V lost 2 bases and J 4 bases, leaving 14 bases between the germline ends. CDR1 SGHVS and CDR2 FQNEAQ come from the germline V gene. CDR3 protein: CASSLSLDRLYGYTF. Here the CDR3 DNA reads TGTGCCAGCAGCTTATCCCTCGACAGGCTCTATGGCTACACCTTC. The entire variable domain, with the rest obtained from reference TRBV7-8 and TRBJ1-2, is as follows: GAGVSQSPRYKVAKRGQDVALRCDPISGHVSLFWYQQALGQGPEFLTYFQNEAQLDKSGLPSDRFFAERPEGSVSTLKIQRTQQEDSAVYLCASSLSLDRLYGYTFGSGTRLTVV.

The rearrangement uses TRBV5-1 and TRBJ2-2; D possibly corresponds to TRBD2 (5 bases). Deletions cut 0 bases from V and 4 bases from J, with 10 bases between. CDR3 length equals 15 residues. Germline values: CDR1 SGHRS, CDR2 YFSETQ. CDR3 coding DNA: TGCGCCAGCAGCTTGGGGCAGACTACCACCGGGGAGCTGTTTTTT. Its translation is CASSLGQTTTGELFF.

The chain combines TRBV18 with TRBJ2-3; possible D gene TRBD1, 5 bases. This CDR3 region has 16 residues. Germline V CDR1 and CDR2: KGHSH, LQKENI. V lost 6 bases, J lost 2 bases, and 18 bases lay in between. Here the CDR3 reads CASSTVRGRDTDTQYF. The CDR3 nucleotides read TGTGCCAGCTCCACGGTTCGCGGCAGGGACACAGATACGCAGTATTTT.